Following are 21 T cell receptor beta chains from one sample sequenced in a study of T cell repertoires in cytomegalovirus infection. These TCRs' antigens remain unknown. From the reads, TCRdb called clonotypes with MiXCR, one entry per CDR3 protein. The profile shows 100,000 to 150,000 distinct CDR3 sequences, 25% to 35% of them singletons. This sample comprised CD8+ T cells from cultured PBMCs, obtained from culture after CMV antigen stimulation. Source of these receptors: a human donor in good health (CMV status not recorded). Some clones in this sample may be carry-over from other donors' samples.

This clonotype was counted ten times or more. This chain uses TRBV7-2 with TRBJ1-5; D perhaps matches TRBD1 (6 bases). Trimming removed 1 base at V and 1 base at J, with 11 bases between. Per germline, CDR1 SGHTA and CDR2 FQGNSA. The CDR3 covers 16 residues. CDR3 nucleotides: TGTGCCAGCAGCTTAGGTAGCACAGGGAGCAATCAGCCCCAGCATTTT. Its protein is CASSLGSTGSNQPQHF.

This clonotype has only a few counts. The chain recombines TRBV11-2 with TRBJ2-1; tentatively, D is TRBD2 (7 bases). Germline assignment: CDR1 SGHAT and CDR2 FQNNGV. Trimming removed 5 bases from V and 12 bases from J, with 29 bases in between. The CDR3 length is 17 residues. The chain's CDR3 is CASSLTGGPGGLPGQFF. The DNA for the CDR3 is TGTGCCAGCAGCCTAACTGGTGGCCCGGGGGGCCTCCCTGGGCAGTTCTTC.

The chain combines TRBV9 with TRBJ1-3; 10 bases agree with TRBD1. CDR3 length: 16 residues. The V gene end was trimmed by 2 bases and the J gene end by 2 bases; junction bases not matched to a gene: 4. Germline loops: CDR1 SGDLS, CDR2 YYNGEE. Here the CDR3 reads CASSVTGGTTGNTIYF. In DNA form, the CDR3 reads TGTGCCAGCAGCGTGACAGGGGGCACAACTGGAAACACCATATATTTT.

V usage is TRBV5-4 and J usage is TRBJ1-4; D perhaps matches TRBD1 (6 bases). Trimming took 3 bases from V and 4 from J, leaving 10 bases between them. The CDR3 length is 14 residues. Per the germline V gene, CDR1 is SGHNT and CDR2 is YYREEE (reference sequence). The CDR3, as DNA: TGTGCCAGCAGCTACGGACAGATTAATGAAAAACTGTTTTTT. Protein product: CASSYGQINEKLFF.

The CDR3: CAGLRPLSNEQFF. The CDR3 DNA follows: TGTGCCGGGCTTAGGCCCTTGTCTAATGAGCAGTTCTTC. V gene TRBV7-9 combines with J gene TRBJ2-1; D gene uncertain. The V gene's germline CDR1 is SEHNR and CDR2 FQNEAQ (reference sequence). Trimming shortened V by 11 bases and J by 7 bases, and 18 bases separated the two germline ends. CDR3 length: 13 amino acids.

This chain uses TRBV5-6 with TRBJ2-7; the D is unclear. Germline lookup yields CDR1 SGHDT and CDR2 YYEEEE. The V end lost 2 bases, the J end lost 6 bases, and 9 bases lay between the germline ends. The CDR3 totals 12 residues. The CDR3 protein is CASSFWGSEQYF. CDR3 nucleotides: TGTGCCAGCAGCTTTTGGGGTTCCGAGCAGTACTTC. The whole variable domain, remainder taken from reference TRBV5-6 and TRBJ2-7, is DAGVTQSPTHLIKTRGQQVTLRCSPKSGHDTVSWYQQALGQGPQFIFQYYEEEERQRGNFPDRFSGHQFPNYSSELNVNALLLGDSALYLCASSFWGSEQYFGPGTRLTVT.

This clonotype is a singleton in its sample. V and J are TRBV3-1 and TRBJ2-7, with D perhaps matching TRBD1 (6 bases). CDR1 is LGHDT and CDR2 is YNNKEL in the germline V gene (reference sequence). V was clipped by 4 bases and J by 4 bases, with 17 bases between them. The CDR3 spans 15 residues. The CDR3 loop is CASSRTGTPLYEQYF. The CDR3 nucleotides are TGTGCCAGCAGCCGAACCGGGACACCACTTTACGAGCAGTACTTC.

The genes are TRBV5-5 and TRBJ2-3; 7 nucleotides agree with TRBD1. This CDR3 has 15 amino acids. J gave up 1 base and V 3 bases, and 5 bases lay outside the gene matches. CDR1 is SGHKS, CDR2 YYEKEE, per germline (reference sequence). This CDR3 is CASSSGGLGTDTQYF. DNA for the CDR3: TGTGCCAGCAGCTCAGGGGGTCTGGGCACAGATACGCAGTATTTT.

Only a few counts were recorded for this clonotype. V is TRBV12-3 or TRBV12-4 and J is TRBJ2-2; D possibly corresponds to TRBD1 (6 bases). V shed 6 bases and J shed 5 bases, with 16 bases lying between them. The CDR3 consists of 15 residues. CDR3 bases: TGTGCCAGCAGCCACGGACAAAGGGGGACCGGGGAGCTGTTTTTT. Residues: CASSHGQRGTGELFF.

The rearrangement uses TRBV20-1 and TRBJ2-5, with TRBD1 identical over 9 bases. The CDR3 is 14 amino acids. Germline-derived CDR1 and CDR2 are DFQATT and SNEGSKA (reference sequence). V lost 0 bases, J lost 5 bases, and 4 bases stayed unmatched. The CDR3: CSAREYRGLETQYF. Written as DNA, the CDR3 is TGCAGTGCTAGAGAATACAGGGGGCTGGAGACCCAGTACTTC.

This chain uses TRBV6-6 with TRBJ2-5; D unclear. V dropped 0 bases and J dropped 0 bases, with 8 bases sitting between them. The CDR3 totals 15 residues. Per the germline V gene, CDR1 is MNHNY and CDR2 is SVGAGI (reference sequence). The CDR3 bases are TGTGCCAGCAGTTACTCTTCGCAGGACCAAGAGACCCAGTACTTC. Translation gives CASSYSSQDQETQYF.

V is TRBV15 and J is TRBJ2-1; D unresolved. Germline lookup yields CDR1 LNHNV and CDR2 YYDKDF (reference sequence). Trimming took 5 bases from V and 7 from J, leaving 15 bases between them. The CDR3 is made up of 14 amino acids. DNA of the CDR3: TGTGCCACCAGCCTAGGTTGGCCCTCTAATGAGCAGTTCTTC. This translates into CATSLGWPSNEQFF.

The chain joins TRBV4-3 to TRBJ2-1; D is perhaps TRBD1 (7 bases). Per germline, CDR1 LGHNA and CDR2 YSLEER. The CDR3 totals 13 residues. V was clipped by 3 bases and J by 15 bases, with 18 bases between them. In DNA, the CDR3 is TGCGCCAGCAGCCAGGTGGGGAGGACAGGTGTGTTCTTC. This sequence encodes CASSQVGRTGVFF.

This chain joins TRBV12-3 or TRBV12-4 and TRBJ1-4; unclear D gene. The CDR3 is 16 residues long. Trimming cost V 5 bases and J 4 bases, with 17 bases left between them. Here the CDR3 reads CASSTELVYLNEKLFF. In DNA form, the CDR3 reads TGTGCCAGCAGTACGGAGCTCGTTTACCTTAATGAAAAACTGTTTTTT.

The J gene is TRBJ2-5, the V gene TRBV7-2; 7 positions match TRBD2. The V and J ends lost 5 bases and 0 bases, in that order; junction bases with no gene match: 9. Germline CDR1 is SGHTA and CDR2 is FQGNSA. This CDR3 has 16 amino acids. CDR3 coding DNA: TGTGCCAGCAGCATGAGCTCTAGCGGTTACCAAGAGACCCAGTACTTC. The encoded protein is CASSMSSSGYQETQYF.

The chain links TRBV11-1 to TRBJ1-4; tentatively, D is TRBD1 (5 bases). Germline lookup yields CDR1 SGHAT and CDR2 FQDESV (reference sequence). V lost 4 bases and J lost 7, with 16 bases in between. The CDR3 is 15 residues long. CDR3 DNA: TGTGCCAGCAGCTCCGGGGCGGCCTCGGCTGAAAAACTGTTTTTT. Translating gives CASSSGAASAEKLFF.

A few counts support this clonotype. The chain recombines TRBV12-3 or TRBV12-4 with TRBJ2-5; D perhaps matches TRBD1 (5 bases). The CDR3 is made up of 15 amino acids. V shed 1 base and J shed 2 bases, with 11 bases lying between them. CDR3 protein: CASSLGGASQETQYF. The CDR3 DNA sequence: TGTGCCAGCAGTTTAGGTGGGGCGAGTCAAGAGACCCAGTACTTC.

Many counts were recorded for this clonotype. The chain combines TRBV5-1 with TRBJ1-1; D is undetermined. V was cut by 0 bases and J by 10 bases, with 13 bases left in between. The CDR3 totals 13 residues. CDR1 SGHRS and CDR2 YFSETQ come from the germline V gene. CDR3 loop: CASSLAGGNAAFF. CDR3 in DNA: TGCGCCAGCAGCTTGGCAGGAGGGAATGCAGCTTTCTTT.

This clonotype was counted many times. The rearrangement joins TRBV7-2 to TRBJ2-7; 11 bases align to TRBD1. Germline V lookup: CDR1 SGHTA, CDR2 FQGNSA. This CDR3 region has 15 residues. Trimming removed 2 bases from V and 4 bases from J; junction bases left unmatched: 4. The CDR3 DNA reads as TGTGCCAGCAGCTTAACCGGGACAGGGGGTTACGAGCAGTACTTC. It is translated as CASSLTGTGGYEQYF.

This sequence joins TRBV7-9 and TRBJ2-7; 9 nucleotides line up with TRBD1. From germline, CDR1 is SEHNR and CDR2 FQNEAQ (reference sequence). Losses at the gene ends were 5 bases for V and 4 bases for J; bases not matched to a gene: 9. There are 15 residues in the CDR3. The CDR3 here is CASSEGQGIWYEQYF. The CDR3 DNA is TGTGCCAGCAGCGAAGGACAGGGGATCTGGTACGAGCAGTACTTC.

This chain links TRBV27 with TRBJ2-1; D call uncertain. The ends were cut back, 2 bases at V and 1 base at J, with 12 bases in the middle. The CDR3 is 16 amino acids. Germline V gene sequence: CDR1 MNHEY, CDR2 SMNVEV (reference sequence). The CDR3 DNA sequence: TGTGCCAGCAGTTTAGGGTCAGACCCTTCCTACAATGAGCAGTTCTTC. This codes for CASSLGSDPSYNEQFF.